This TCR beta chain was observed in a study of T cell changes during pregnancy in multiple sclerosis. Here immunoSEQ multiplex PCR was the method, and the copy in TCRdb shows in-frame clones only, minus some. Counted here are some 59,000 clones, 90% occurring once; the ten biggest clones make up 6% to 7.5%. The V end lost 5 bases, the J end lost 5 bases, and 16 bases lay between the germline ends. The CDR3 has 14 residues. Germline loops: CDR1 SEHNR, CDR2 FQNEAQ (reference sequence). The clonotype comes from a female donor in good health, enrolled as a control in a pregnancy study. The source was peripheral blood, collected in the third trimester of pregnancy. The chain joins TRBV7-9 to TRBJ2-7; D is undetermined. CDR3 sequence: CASSLGPGWNEQYF. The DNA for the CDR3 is TGTGCCAGCAGCCTAGGCCCGGGTTGGAACGAGCAGTACTTC.